The entry below gives a single T cell receptor (beta chain) sequence along with its context. The target antigen is unknown. The data stem from a study of beta chain features in type 1 diabetes. Study-level background: Summed over all samples, the examined sorted cells came to fewer than 120 million.

Findings and caveats of the study: Shorter templates may be favored by PCR, equally so in patients and controls. VDJ junctions from type 1 diabetes patients carried fewer insertions and larger deletions. There was a moderate but significant shortening of TCRB CDR3s in all four CD4+ subsets of Type 1 diabetes patients.

This CDR3 is built from 14 residues. With V trimmed by 5 bases and J by 4 bases, 2 bases remained unmatched. CDR1 and CDR2 from the germline V gene are SGHRS and YFSETQ. Sequencing targeted expressed TCRB transcripts, as all isolated RNA had been reverse transcribed. About 3.6 million reads was the average for naive, central memory and regulatory T cell samples. Profiling relied on immunoSEQ multiplex PCR, and the TCRdb table lists in-frame clones only, not all of them. The sample carries about 240,000 clones, 11% to 15% recorded once. The gene calls are TRBV5-1 and TRBJ2-3; 12 positions agree with TRBD2. The sequenced sample was naive CD4+ T cells from blood. The receptor was derived from a man aged 25 to 40 with type 1 diabetes. Here the CDR3 DNA reads TGCGCCAGCAGGCTAGCGGGGGGGCCAGATACGCAGTATTTT. Translated, it gives CASRLAGGPDTQYF.